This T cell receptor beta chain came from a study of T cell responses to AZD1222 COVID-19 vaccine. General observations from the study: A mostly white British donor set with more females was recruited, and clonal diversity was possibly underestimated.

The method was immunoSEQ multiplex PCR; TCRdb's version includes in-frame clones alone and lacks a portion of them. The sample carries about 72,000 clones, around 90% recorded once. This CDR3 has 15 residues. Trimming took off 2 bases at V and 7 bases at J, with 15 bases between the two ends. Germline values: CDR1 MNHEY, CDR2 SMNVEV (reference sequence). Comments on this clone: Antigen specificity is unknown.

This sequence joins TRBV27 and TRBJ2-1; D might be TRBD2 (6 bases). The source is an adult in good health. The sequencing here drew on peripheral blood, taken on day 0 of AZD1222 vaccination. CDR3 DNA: TGTGCCAGCAGTTTACCGGGACTGATCGTGAATGAGCAGTTCTTC. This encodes CASSLPGLIVNEQFF.